This T cell receptor (beta chain) was sequenced during a study of blood T cells in healthy people across ages. Whole-study results and caveats: Comparison with aged donors showed that long-lived donors had more naive CD4+ cells and higher diversity. Strong correlation linked observed beta diversity and percent naive T cells.

The CDR3 spans 14 residues. The V end was cut by 5 bases, the J end by 4 bases, with 14 bases between. Germline loops: CDR1 MNHEY, CDR2 SMNVEV (reference sequence). Sample-barcoded 5' priming and a J-beta primer mix drove a second PCR of roughly 7 to 11 cycles. TCRdb fed the 5' RACE reads into MiXCR, producing one record per CDR3 protein. The table lists approximately 800,000 distinct CDR3 sequences, approximately 55% of them singletons. The authors isolated at least 6.5 million PBMCs per sample. The total RNA that was extracted per sample amounted to at least 5.5 micrograms. Comments on this clonotype: Its antigen is not identified.

This receptor was taken from a man older than 75 in good health. The rearrangement links TRBV27 to TRBJ1-2; D possibly corresponds to TRBD1 (6 bases). Sequenced material: blood. DNA of the CDR3: TGTGCCAGCAGTCCAACAGGGAGGGCCTATGGCTACACCTTC. This gives the protein CASSPTGRAYGYTF.